The rows below give T cell receptor beta chains drawn from one sample of a study of T cells after yellow fever vaccination. TCRdb reanalysed the 5' RACE reads using MiXCR and keeps one entry per CDR3 protein. The data contain approximately 74,000 distinct CDR3 sequences, roughly 7.4% of them singletons. Specimen: CD8+ T cells sorted from PBMCs, collected 5 days after the first yellow fever vaccination. These receptors were collected from a man younger than 35 who received the YFV17D yellow fever vaccine. Both conserved end residues are trimmed from each CDR3.

TRBV4-1	TRBJ2-2	ASSQDLTGELF
TRBV29-1	TRBJ2-1	SVPQGRFEQF
TRBV11-2	TRBJ1-2	ASSPPVNYGYT
TRBV11-2	TRBJ1-1	ASSGEGIGGPGEAF
TRBV25-1	TRBJ1-2	ASSAIGGDYGYT
TRBV7-9	TRBJ2-7	GSSSTGQSISYEQY
TRBV27	TRBJ2-3	ASSFSGRLLSTDTQY
TRBV12-3/TRBV12-4	TRBJ2-3	ASNTVPWGTQY
TRBV25-1	TRBJ2-3	ASRLRLAGGSDTQY
TRBV7-9	TRBJ2-4	ASSLSSGDIIQY
TRBV19	TRBJ2-1	ASDRGRGFFSEQF
TRBV27	TRBJ2-1	ASSYDSVSDFNEQF
TRBV12-3/TRBV12-4	TRBJ1-2	ASSLTGHYGYT
TRBV7-6	TRBJ2-3	ASSLAVGTDTQY
TRBV12-3/TRBV12-4	TRBJ2-3	ASSPKTGPDTQY
TRBV10-3	TRBJ2-4	AISDYPGQGVGNIQY
TRBV15	TRBJ2-3	ATSRDPRGADTQY
TRBV6-2/TRBV6-3	TRBJ1-6	ASKRSNSPLH
TRBV5-4	TRBJ2-2	ASSLDGTGELF
TRBV6-5	TRBJ2-1	ASSPFGRGAQNNEQF
TRBV29-1	TRBJ1-1	SVEAGNTEAF
TRBV4-1	TRBJ2-3	ASSQDVGGSTDTQY
TRBV12-3/TRBV12-4	TRBJ2-7	ARSICIPYEQY
TRBV6-2/TRBV6-3	TRBJ2-5	ASSWGSQETQY
TRBV29-1	TRBJ2-7	SVVASYEQY
TRBV12-3/TRBV12-4	TRBJ2-2	ASSLGQVTLGRNTGELF
TRBV6-1	TRBJ2-3	ASSEYASGGAGTQY
TRBV5-1	TRBJ1-1	ASSLGDRGLTEAF
TRBV10-3	TRBJ2-3	ASSGLRPTDTQY
TRBV7-9	TRBJ2-2	ASSKIALLNTGELF
TRBV12-3/TRBV12-4	TRBJ2-7	ASSPGLSYEQY
TRBV25-1	TRBJ2-2	ASSFQGGGGELF
TRBV6-5	TRBJ2-7	ASSHGSTYEQY
TRBV7-6	TRBJ2-1	ASSLGTTYNEQF
TRBV7-7	TRBJ1-1	ASSLSLGTEAF
TRBV6-2/TRBV6-3	TRBJ2-1	ASSRRQASYNEQF
TRBV9	TRBJ2-1	ASSAPLAGPSNEQF
TRBV4-3	TRBJ2-4	ASSQDTLLGAIQY
TRBV6-5	TRBJ2-3	ASSYSWATDTQY
TRBV24-1	TRBJ2-1	ATSPGRGEQF
TRBV9	TRBJ2-1	ASSVGSGLAGHNEQF
TRBV20-1	TRBJ2-6	SARDLGGRVDGANVLT
TRBV9	TRBJ2-3	ASSSRGSGGAGPTDTQY
TRBV14	TRBJ2-1	ASSQFLGRGLYNEQF
TRBV9	TRBJ2-3	ASSEAGGGPTDTQY
TRBV4-3	TRBJ2-2	ASSLGGTGELF
TRBV3-1	TRBJ2-7	ASSQHGRGAYEQY
TRBV27	TRBJ2-3	ASSSLAGRVDTQY
TRBV20-1	TRBJ2-7	SASSLGYEQY
TRBV7-1	TRBJ2-3	ASSSSNPDLTLVAGSTDTQY
TRBV4-1	TRBJ2-1	ASSQLTGTGDNEQF
TRBV20-1	TRBJ2-5	STSSSGGALQETQY
TRBV12-3/TRBV12-4	TRBJ1-1	ASSLGAIMGTF